This T cell receptor beta chain was found in a study of cytomegalovirus exposure and HLA in healthy donors. Study-level results: It was likely that a cluster of highly shared sequence variants was a sequencing artifact. Data from an earlier analysis indicated that most TCR beta V segments were productive either about 87% or about 30% of the time. It was taken for granted in presence/absence analyses that sequencing depth across donors was roughly uniform.

As for this clone: Antigen: not known.

V lost 8 bases to trimming and J lost 6 bases, with 13 bases between them. The CDR3 is made up of 12 amino acids. CDR1 and CDR2 (germline): MNHEY, SVGAGI. PCR involved 60 Vbeta and 13 Jbeta primers. Profiling relied on immunoSEQ multiplex PCR, and the TCRdb table lists in-frame clones only, not all of them. Of over 85,000 clones in the sample, approximately 83% were seen once. The genes are TRBV6-5 and TRBJ1-1; D uncertain. Input material: PBMCs. This clonotype originated in a man in his forties or fifties in good health and CMV-seronegative. In DNA, the CDR3 is TGTGCCAGCGGCCTCGGAGGCTCTGAAGCTTTCTTT. Protein sequence: CASGLGGSEAFF.